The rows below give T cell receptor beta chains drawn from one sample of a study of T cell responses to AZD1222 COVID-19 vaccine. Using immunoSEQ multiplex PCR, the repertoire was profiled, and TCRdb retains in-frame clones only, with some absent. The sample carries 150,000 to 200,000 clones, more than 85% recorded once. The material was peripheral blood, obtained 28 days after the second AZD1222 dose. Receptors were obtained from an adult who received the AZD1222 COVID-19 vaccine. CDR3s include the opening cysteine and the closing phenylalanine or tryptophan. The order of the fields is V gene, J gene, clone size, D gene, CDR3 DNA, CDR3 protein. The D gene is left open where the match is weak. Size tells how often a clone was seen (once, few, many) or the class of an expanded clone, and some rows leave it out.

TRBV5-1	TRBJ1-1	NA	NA	TGCGCCAGCAGCTTGGATCCGGGTCGCACTGAAGCTTTCTTT	CASSLDPGRTEAFF
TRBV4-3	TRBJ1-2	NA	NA	TGCGCCAGCAGCCAAGATTCGTTTAACTATGGCTACACCTTC	CASSQDSFNYGYTF
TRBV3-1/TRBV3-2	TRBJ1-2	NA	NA	TGTGCCAGCAGCCAAGCTTTAGGACACTTCTATGGCTACACCTTC	CASSQALGHFYGYTF
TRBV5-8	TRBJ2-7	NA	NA	TGTGCCAGCTCGGGGGTGGTCTCCTACGAGCAGTACTTC	CASSGVVSYEQYF
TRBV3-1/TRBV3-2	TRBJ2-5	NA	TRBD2	TGTGCCAGCAGCCAAGATTTTTTAGCGGGGGGGACAAGGGAGACCCAGTACTTC	CASSQDFLAGGTRETQYF
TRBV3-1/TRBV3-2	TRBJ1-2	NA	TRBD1	TGTGCCAGCAGCCAAGACTTAGGGGGCAACTATGGCTACACCTTC	CASSQDLGGNYGYTF
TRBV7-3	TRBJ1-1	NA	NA	TGTGCCAGCAGCTTAACGGCCGCTCTTGTCCCCTGGCGCTCCCCGGGCCCTGAAGCTTTCTTT	CASSLTAALVPWRSPGPEAFF
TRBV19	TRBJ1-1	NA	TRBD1	TGTGCCAGTAGTAGAGACAGGGCTGGTGGAGCTTTCTTT	CASSRDRAGGAFF
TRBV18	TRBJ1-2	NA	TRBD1	TGTGCCAGCTCACCAAACAGGGGCGCCGGAGCTAACTATGGCTACACCTTC	CASSPNRGAGANYGYTF
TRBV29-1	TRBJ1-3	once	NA	TGCAGCGTTGAAGACAGGGGAAGAAACACCATATATTTT	CSVEDRGRNTIYF
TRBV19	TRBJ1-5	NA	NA	TGTGCCAGTAGAAACAGGGTTCCGCAACAGCCCCAGCATTTT	CASRNRVPQQPQHF
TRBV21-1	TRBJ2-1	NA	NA	TGTGCCAGCACCGAAAAACTAGCTTGGAATGAGCAGTTCTTC	CASTEKLAWNEQFF
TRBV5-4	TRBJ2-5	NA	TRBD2	TGTGCCAGCAGCTCGGGTAGGGGCGGGAGCGAGACCCAGTACTTC	CASSSGRGGSETQYF
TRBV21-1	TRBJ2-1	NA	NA	TGTGCCAGCAGCTCCCACAGGCTGGTCTACAATGAGCAGTTCTTC	CASSSHRLVYNEQFF
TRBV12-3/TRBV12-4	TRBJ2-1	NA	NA	TGTGCCAGCAGTTATGGTCCGGCCGATGAGCAGTTCTTC	CASSYGPADEQFF
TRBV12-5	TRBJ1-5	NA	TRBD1	TGTGCTAGTGGTCCGACAGGGTGGAATCAGCCCCAGCATTTT	CASGPTGWNQPQHF
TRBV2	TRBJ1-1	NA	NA	TGTGCCAGCAGTGCTACGTGGCCCTCCCCAAACACTGAAGCTTTCTTT	CASSATWPSPNTEAFF